Listed here are 32 T cell receptor beta chains from one sample, sequenced in a study of PD-L1 blockade in urothelial cancer. Clones were sequenced by immunoSEQ multiplex PCR, and TCRdb holds only the in-frame ones, with some missing. The sample shows 35,000 to 45,000 clones, approximately 80% of them seen only once. Sequenced material: PBMCs, taken around atezolizumab (anti-PD-L1) treatment. All receptors come from a man aged 70-80 years with urothelial cancer.

The chain employs TRBV9 and TRBJ2-7; D remains ambiguous. There are 15 residues in the CDR3. Per the germline V gene, CDR1 is SGDLS and CDR2 is YYNGEE. V was clipped by 4 bases and J by 4 bases, with 18 bases between them. The CDR3 here is CASSPPLSAKYEQYF. CDR3 in DNA: TGTGCCAGCAGCCCGCCCCTGTCAGCGAAATACGAGCAGTACTTC.

This clone was counted between two and nine times. The chain's CDR3 is CASSAAGDGYTF. DNA of the CDR3: TGTGCCAGCAGCGCAGCCGGGGATGGCTACACCTTC. The genes are TRBV11-2 and TRBJ1-2; D unclear. Trimming cost V 5 bases and J 6 bases, with 10 bases left between them. This CDR3 contains 12 residues. Germline assignment: CDR1 SGHAT and CDR2 FQNNGV. Using reference TRBV11-2 and TRBJ1-2 for the parts outside the CDR3, the full variable domain is EAGVAQSPRYKIIEKRQSVAFWCNPISGHATLYWYQQILGQGPKLLIQFQNNGVVDDSQLPKDRFSAERLKGVDSTLKIQPAKLEDSAVYLCASSAAGDGYTFGSGTRLTVV.

The genes are TRBV10-3 and TRBJ2-5; D gene unclear. The V end lost 0 bases, the J end lost 1 base, and 6 bases lay between the germline ends. This CDR3 region has 14 residues. Germline V CDR1 and CDR2: ENHRY, SYGVKD. The chain's CDR3 is CAISESAGQETQYF. DNA of the CDR3: TGTGCCATCAGTGAGTCCGCCGGCCAAGAGACCCAGTACTTC.

The J gene is TRBJ2-7, the V gene TRBV2; 7 bases line up with TRBD1. The CDR3 spans 14 residues. The junction had 8 bases not matched to a gene; V was cut back by 7 bases and J by 2 bases. Germline lookup yields CDR1 SNHLY and CDR2 FYNNEI. CDR3 DNA sequence: TGTGCCAGCATTCAGGGGGATGTCGCCTACGAGCAGTACTTC. It yields the protein CASIQGDVAYEQYF.

Details on this clone: This specimen includes other DNA sequences encoding the same CDR3. V is TRBV6-5 and J is TRBJ1-1; D possibly corresponds to TRBD1 (6 bases). The CDR3 sequence is 14 residues long. CDR1 and CDR2 (germline): MNHEY, SVGAGI. Trimming left V 5 bases short and J 1 base short, with 11 bases between. The CDR3 loop reads CASSPAGANTEAFF. CDR3 DNA: TGTGCCAGCAGTCCCGCGGGGGCGAACACTGAAGCTTTCTTT.

The chain combines TRBV7-3 with TRBJ2-6, with 8 positions matching TRBD1. The CDR3 has 18 amino acids. The germline CDR1 and CDR2 sequences are SGHTA and FQGTGA. V lost 2 bases and J lost 2; bases outside the gene matches: 8. The CDR3 nucleotides read TGTGCCAGCAGCTTATCAGGGGGCGCAAACCCTGGGGCCAACGTCCTGACTTTC. Residues: CASSLSGGANPGANVLTF.

In nucleotides, the CDR3 is TGTGCCAGCTCCTTCTCGTCGACAGACCCAAACTATGGCTACACCTTC. The encoded protein is CASSFSSTDPNYGYTF. The genes are TRBV7-2 and TRBJ1-2, with D possibly TRBD1 on 5 matching bases. Germline V gives CDR1 SGHTA, CDR2 FQGNSA. The V end was cut by 8 bases, the J end by 2 bases, with 21 bases between. The CDR3 extends over 16 amino acids.

The CDR3 nucleotides are TGTGCCAGCAGCTTGGCTAGGTCTAGCGGGATTAGGACCCAGTACTTC. Amino acid sequence: CASSLARSSGIRTQYF. The rearrangement uses TRBV5-4 and TRBJ2-5; 9 nucleotides line up with TRBD2. V shed 0 bases, J shed 7 bases, and the junction held 10 bases outside the gene matches. Germline V gives CDR1 SGHNT, CDR2 YYREEE (reference sequence). This CDR3 has 16 residues.

V usage is TRBV28 and J usage is TRBJ1-5; 7 positions agree with TRBD1. This CDR3 comprises 16 residues. Germline CDR1 and CDR2: MDHEN and SYDVKM. Trimming cost V 4 bases and J 0 bases; bases outside gene matches: 6. Here the CDR3 DNA reads TGTGCCAGCAGTTGGGGACAGATTCTTAGCAATCAGCCCCAGCATTTT. Translating gives CASSWGQILSNQPQHF.

This chain joins TRBV7-2 and TRBJ2-5; D not certain. The CDR3 is 11 residues long. The germline CDR1 and CDR2 sequences are SGHTA and FQGNSA. Deletions cut 3 bases from V and 4 bases from J, with 3 bases between. For the CDR3, the DNA is TGTGCCAGCAGCTTCGGAGAGACCCAGTACTTC. Amino acids: CASSFGETQYF.

Concerning this clone: This sample also contains other DNA sequences that code for the same CDR3. The CDR3 is CASSLEAGDPYEQYF. The CDR3 DNA reads TGTGCCAGCAGCTTGGAAGCGGGGGACCCCTACGAGCAGTACTTC. The chain carries TRBV5-4 and TRBJ2-7, with 8 bases matching TRBD2. The CDR3 is made up of 15 amino acids. CDR1 SGHNT and CDR2 YYREEE come from the germline V gene (reference sequence). The V segment lost 0 bases and the J segment 2 bases; nucleotides outside the gene matches: 4.

The rearrangement links TRBV10-3 to TRBJ1-1; a weak D match, TRBD1 (5 bases). The CDR3 is 15 amino acids. The germline V gene encodes CDR1 ENHRY and CDR2 SYGVKD. V gave up 0 bases and J gave up 1 base, with 9 bases separating them. The CDR3 sequence: CAISESGHPNTEAFF. CDR3 DNA sequence: TGTGCCATCAGTGAGTCAGGACACCCGAACACTGAAGCTTTCTTT.

The gene calls are TRBV2 and TRBJ1-2; D remains unclear. CDR1 SNHLY and CDR2 FYNNEI come from the germline V gene. V lost 3 bases and J lost 2, with 4 bases in between. The CDR3 extends over 12 amino acids. The CDR3 spells CASSDMNYGYTF. The CDR3 coding sequence is TGTGCCAGCAGTGATATGAACTATGGCTACACCTTC.

The V gene is TRBV11-2, the J gene TRBJ2-1; D call uncertain. V lost 5 bases to trimming and J lost 8 bases, with 7 bases between them. Germline V gene sequence: CDR1 SGHAT, CDR2 FQNNGV. The CDR3 extends over 11 amino acids. For the CDR3, the DNA is TGTGCCAGCAGCCCCCGAGATGAGCAGTTCTTC. As protein: CASSPRDEQFF.

This chain uses TRBV18 with TRBJ2-1; 11 bases align to TRBD1. The trim removed 6 bases at V and 0 bases at J, leaving 19 bases unmatched. In germline, CDR1 is KGHSH, CDR2 LQKENI. CDR3 length equals 21 residues. The CDR3 nucleotides are TGTGCCAGCTCTACGCTTGAGTTTGGGACAGGGGGAACCAGCTCCTACAATGAGCAGTTCTTC. Its translation is CASSTLEFGTGGTSSYNEQFF.

The chain is built from TRBV28 and TRBJ2-7; 13 nucleotides line up with TRBD2. The V gene's germline CDR1 is MDHEN and CDR2 SYDVKM. The CDR3 is 14 residues long. V lost 6 bases to trimming and J lost 3 bases; unmatched junction nucleotides: 2. The CDR3 loop reads CASRGTSGDYEQYF. The CDR3 bases are TGTGCCAGCAGAGGGACTAGCGGGGACTACGAGCAGTACTTC.

A single count supports this clone. The chain has TRBV19 and TRBJ1-4; D might be TRBD1 (5 bases). The CDR3 spans 14 residues. Germline V gene data show CDR1 as LNHDA and CDR2 as SQIVND (reference sequence). V dropped 2 bases and J dropped 12 bases, with 16 bases sitting between them. This chain's CDR3 is CASSIRTPAGELFF. CDR3 coding DNA: TGTGCCAGTAGTATAAGAACGCCAGCGGGGGAACTGTTTTTT.

This clone was recorded once. The chain is built from TRBV5-6 and TRBJ1-2, with TRBD1 as a possible D gene (6 bases). Germline V lookup: CDR1 SGHDT, CDR2 YYEEEE. This CDR3 region has 19 residues. Trimming removed 1 base from V and 4 bases from J, with 26 bases in between. CDR3 amino acids: CASSLLGQGITTGFYGYTF. The CDR3 DNA reads as TGTGCCAGCAGCTTGCTTGGGCAGGGGATCACTACGGGATTCTATGGCTACACCTTC.

The gene calls are TRBV28 and TRBJ2-1; D is undetermined. The V gene lost 8 bases and the J gene lost 0 bases, with 14 bases spanning the gap. The CDR3 loop spans 15 amino acids. The germline CDR1 and CDR2 sequences are MDHEN and SYDVKM. As DNA, the CDR3 is TGTGCCAGCGTCCCGACTCCGAGCTCCTACAATGAGCAGTTCTTC. Translating gives CASVPTPSSYNEQFF.

The V call is TRBV2, the J call TRBJ1-1; D may be TRBD1 (6 bases). Trimming removed 2 bases at V and 0 bases at J, with 16 bases between. Germline CDR1 reads SNHLY; CDR2 reads FYNNEI. The CDR3 has 17 amino acids. CDR3 region: CASSEWKDSPMNTEAFF. The CDR3, as DNA: TGTGCCAGCAGTGAATGGAAGGACAGTCCCATGAACACTGAAGCTTTCTTT. Drawing the rest from reference TRBV2 and TRBJ1-1, the complete variable domain is EPEVTQTPSHQVTQMGQEVILRCVPISNHLYFYWYRQILGQKVEFLVSFYNNEISEKSEIFDDQFSVERPDGSNFTLKIRSTKLEDSAMYFCASSEWKDSPMNTEAFFGQGTRLTVV.

For the CDR3, the DNA is TGTGCCAGCACCCCAGAAGCGACCTACGAGCAGTACTTC. Translating gives CASTPEATYEQYF. V and J are TRBV2 and TRBJ2-7; unclear D gene. The CDR3 consists of 13 residues. V shed 7 bases and J shed 2 bases, with 12 bases lying between them. The germline CDR1 and CDR2 sequences are SNHLY and FYNNEI.

This rearrangement joins TRBV5-6 to TRBJ2-7, with 11 nucleotides matching TRBD1. The CDR3 consists of 17 residues. V shed 1 base and J 7 bases; nucleotides not matched to a gene: 13. In germline, CDR1 is SGHDT, CDR2 YYEEEE. CDR3 amino acids: CASSLRTTGQGVREQYF. CDR3 nucleotide sequence: TGTGCCAGCAGCTTGAGGACGACGGGACAGGGGGTTCGGGAGCAGTACTTC.

The gene calls are TRBV30 and TRBJ1-1; TRBD1 matches 9 bases. The V gene end was trimmed by 1 base and the J gene end by 6 bases; junction bases not matched to a gene: 0. This CDR3 region has 12 residues. Looked up from germline, CDR1 is GTSNPN and CDR2 is SVGIG (reference sequence). The CDR3 bases are TGTGCCTGGAGTGGGACAGGGGCTGAAGCTTTCTTT. It is translated as CAWSGTGAEAFF.

V usage is TRBV15 and J usage is TRBJ1-3, with TRBD1 identical over 8 bases. The germline V gene has CDR1 LNHNV and CDR2 YYDKDF (reference sequence). The CDR3 is made up of 19 amino acids. With 5 bases clipped from V and 0 bases from J, the junction kept 15 bases outside the gene matches. In nucleotides, the CDR3 is TGTGCCACCAGCCGGTCCGGGCAGGGGGCGGCTTACTCTGGAAACACCATATATTTT. This encodes CATSRSGQGAAYSGNTIYF.

The gene calls are TRBV23-1 and TRBJ1-3, with 7 bases matching TRBD1. TRBV23-1 is classed as an ORF, of uncertain function. The CDR3 is 23 amino acids. V trimming: 7 bases; J trimming: 0 bases; junction bases outside the gene matches: 30. The CDR3 spells CASTTLPVTCGDSHSNSGNTIYF. In DNA, the CDR3 is TGCGCCAGCACCACCCTTCCCGTAACGTGTGGGGACAGTCACTCGAACTCTGGAAACACCATATATTTT.

The chain combines TRBV30 with TRBJ1-6, with 8 nucleotides matching TRBD1. Losses at the gene ends were 2 bases for V and 5 bases for J; bases not matched to a gene: 8. The germline CDR1 and CDR2 sequences are GTSNPN and SVGIG (reference sequence). This CDR3 has 16 amino acids. The CDR3 bases are TGTGCCTGGAGTAGAAGCGGACAGGGAGATAATTCACCCCTCCACTTT. This codes for CAWSRSGQGDNSPLHF.

This clone was detected only a few times. J is TRBJ1-3 and V is TRBV2, with D unclear. Germline CDR1 and CDR2: SNHLY and FYNNEI. V lost 2 bases and J 4 bases, leaving 12 bases between the germline ends. This CDR3 contains 15 residues. The CDR3 loop is CASSERGFVGNTIYF. As DNA, the CDR3 is TGTGCCAGCAGTGAACGGGGTTTCGTAGGAAACACCATATATTTT.

The rearrangement joins TRBV4-2 to TRBJ2-3, with TRBD2 identical over 11 bases. V dropped 3 bases and J dropped 6; count of bases not matched to a gene: 20. This CDR3 is built from 20 residues. Germline CDR1 reads LGHNA; CDR2 reads YNFKEQ. Here the CDR3 DNA reads TGTGCCAGCAGCCAGCCGGGACAGAGAATAGCGGGAGGGCCAGGGGATACGCAGTATTTT. It is translated as CASSQPGQRIAGGPGDTQYF.

This clone came up a few times. The genes are TRBV29-1 and TRBJ2-5, with D possibly being TRBD1 (5 bases). Germline V lookup: CDR1 SQVTM, CDR2 ANQGSEA. This CDR3 is built from 13 residues. V gave up 3 bases and J gave up 5 bases, with 13 bases separating them. The DNA of the CDR3 is TGCAGCGTTGAGACAGTCAGGACGGAGACCCAGTACTTC. Translating it yields CSVETVRTETQYF.

The chain uses TRBV9 and TRBJ1-2; 7 bases map to TRBD1. Germline CDR1 reads SGDLS; CDR2 reads YYNGEE. The CDR3 totals 18 residues. V was pared by 4 bases and J by 5 bases, with 20 bases of the junction left unmatched. The CDR3 is CASSSSGPGTVIGYGYTF. The DNA of the CDR3 is TGTGCCAGCAGCTCCAGTGGTCCGGGGACAGTCATCGGGTATGGCTACACCTTC.

The J gene is TRBJ2-2, the V gene TRBV13, with 10 bases fitting TRBD1. CDR3 length: 16 residues. Germline V lookup: CDR1 PRHDT, CDR2 FYEKMQ (reference sequence). J gave up 6 bases and V 5 bases, and 9 bases lay outside the gene matches. Here the CDR3 reads CASSPDRGRVAGELFF. The CDR3 DNA reads as TGTGCCAGCAGCCCAGACAGGGGGCGCGTCGCCGGGGAGCTGTTTTTT.

V gene TRBV6-5 combines with J gene TRBJ1-4; D possibly corresponds to TRBD1 (6 bases). The ends were cut back, 4 bases at V and 8 bases at J, with 14 bases in the middle. The germline CDR1 and CDR2 sequences are MNHEY and SVGAGI. The CDR3 has 14 residues. Here the CDR3 reads CASSSPDSTEKLFF. The CDR3 coding sequence is TGTGCCAGCAGTTCCCCGGACAGTACGGAAAAACTGTTTTTT.